The 20 T cell receptor beta chains below were found in one sample sequenced in a study of blood T cell repertoires in COVID-19. Sequencing used immunoSEQ multiplex PCR; TCRdb keeps in-frame clones, though not all of them. The data hold fewer than 40,000 clones, with just under 80% observed a single time. The material sequenced was peripheral blood. These receptors were obtained from an elderly man with active or convalescent COVID-19.

This chain links TRBV5-1 with TRBJ2-2; 7 nucleotides agree with TRBD1. CDR1 and CDR2 from the germline V gene are SGHRS and YFSETQ. With V trimmed by 4 bases and J by 3 bases, 3 bases remained unmatched. The CDR3 spans 14 residues. CDR3 residues: CASSRDSYTGELFF. The CDR3 region has the DNA TGCGCCAGCAGCCGGGACAGCTACACCGGGGAGCTGTTTTTT.

The table lists this clone with a count of one. This chain joins TRBV2 and TRBJ2-2; D possibly corresponds to TRBD1 (6 bases). V dropped 8 bases and J dropped 0 bases, with 13 bases sitting between them. The CDR3 is 15 amino acids. The germline V gene encodes CDR1 SNHLY and CDR2 FYNNEI. In DNA, the CDR3 is TGTGCCAGCGAAAAGGGGACAACGAACACCGGGGAGCTGTTTTTT. Amino acids: CASEKGTTNTGELFF.

The V gene is TRBV7-6, the J gene TRBJ1-3; the match to TRBD1 covers 7 bases. The CDR3 totals 16 residues. CDR1 is SGHVS and CDR2 is FNYEAQ in the germline V gene. Germline trimming cut 0 bases from V and 4 bases from J; bases unmatched to any gene: 6. The CDR3 sequence: CASSLAGQGGGNTIYF. The DNA for the CDR3 is TGTGCCAGCAGCTTAGCGGGCCAGGGGGGAGGAAACACCATATATTTT.

The chain has TRBV7-8 and TRBJ1-5; no reliable D call. Per the germline V gene, CDR1 is SGHVS and CDR2 is FQNEAQ. The V end was cut by 0 bases, the J end by 6 bases, with 15 bases between. CDR3 size: 16 residues. As DNA, the CDR3 is TGTGCCAGCAGCTTAGCGATGTCAAGTTTTAGTCAGCCCCAGCATTTT. Protein sequence: CASSLAMSSFSQPQHF.

The gene calls are TRBV7-3 and TRBJ2-2, with TRBD1 identical over 7 bases. The V and J ends lost 6 bases and 0 bases, in that order; junction bases with no gene match: 7. The CDR3 runs 16 residues. Germline CDR1 and CDR2: SGHTA and FQGTGA. This CDR3 is CASSDLGTANTGELFF. The CDR3 coding sequence is TGTGCCAGCAGTGACCTCGGGACAGCGAACACCGGGGAGCTGTTTTTT. The full variable domain, completed using reference TRBV7-3 and TRBJ2-2, is GAGVSQTPSNKVTEKGKYVELRCDPISGHTALYWYRQSLGQGPEFLIYFQGTGAADDSGLPNDRFFAVRPEGSVSTLKIQRTERGDSAVYLCASSDLGTANTGELFFGEGSRLTVL.

The V and J genes are TRBV10-3 and TRBJ1-2; 8 nucleotides line up with TRBD1. The V gene's germline CDR1 is ENHRY and CDR2 SYGVKD. The CDR3 runs to 13 residues. V gave up 10 bases and J gave up 2 bases; unmatched junction bases: 6. The DNA for the CDR3 is TGTGCCAGTAAAGGACAGGGAAACTATGGCTACACCTTC. It specifies CASKGQGNYGYTF.

The chain recombines TRBV6-5 with TRBJ1-1; D unclear. Per germline, CDR1 MNHEY and CDR2 SVGAGI. The CDR3 consists of 13 residues. V lost 0 bases and J lost 5, with 7 bases in between. In nucleotides, the CDR3 is TGTGCCAGCAGTTACTCCGGGTCTACTGAAGCTTTCTTT. It codes for CASSYSGSTEAFF.

The gene calls are TRBV3-1 (or the pseudogene TRBV3-2) and TRBJ1-2; the match to TRBD1 covers 10 bases. The CDR3 consists of 14 residues. The V segment lost 6 bases and the J segment 6 bases; nucleotides outside the gene matches: 7. Germline V gene lookup returns CDR1 LGHDT and CDR2 YNNKEL (reference sequence). CDR3 loop: CASSYRDRGDGYTF. The CDR3, as DNA: TGTGCCAGCAGTTACCGGGACAGGGGTGATGGCTACACCTTC.

The chain links TRBV5-5 to TRBJ1-1, with D tentatively TRBD1 (5 bases). This CDR3 has 19 residues. Germline V gene lookup returns CDR1 SGHKS and CDR2 YYEKEE (reference sequence). Trimming pared 0 bases from V and 5 bases from J, leaving 26 bases between. The CDR3 bases are TGTGCCAGCAGCTTGGTTCTCGACAGCCTCGGATCTGTTGGGACTGAAGCTTTCTTT. This translates into CASSLVLDSLGSVGTEAFF.

This clone has more than one count but fewer than ten. The chain carries TRBV5-1 and TRBJ2-7, with TRBD1 identical over 7 bases. CDR1 is SGHRS and CDR2 is YFSETQ in the germline V gene. The CDR3 consists of 17 residues. The trim removed 2 bases at V and 0 bases at J, leaving 11 bases unmatched. CDR3 in amino acids: CASSLSFLQGNSYEQYF. The CDR3 DNA follows: TGCGCCAGCAGCTTAAGTTTCTTACAGGGGAACTCCTACGAGCAGTACTTC.

The CDR3 DNA reads TGTGCCAGCAGCGTAGCCCCGCCCGTGGGCAGGGGAGTCTATGGCTACACCTTC. This sequence encodes CASSVAPPVGRGVYGYTF. This chain connects TRBV9 to TRBJ1-2; weak D call: TRBD1 (6 bases). V was cut by 0 bases and J by 4 bases, with 22 bases left in between. The CDR3 runs to 18 residues. Germline V gene data show CDR1 as SGDLS and CDR2 as YYNGEE.

J is TRBJ1-1 and V is TRBV12-3 or TRBV12-4, with no clear D. The CDR3 has 13 amino acids. Trimming pared 3 bases from V and 3 bases from J, leaving 8 bases between. CDR3 region: CASSLMEDTEAFF. Written as DNA, the CDR3 is TGTGCCAGCAGTTTGATGGAGGACACTGAAGCTTTCTTT.

This clone was detected only once. This chain connects TRBV6-1 to TRBJ1-3, with 10 positions matching TRBD1. From germline, CDR1 is MNHNS and CDR2 SASEGT. Trimming at V came to 4 bases and at J to 4 bases, leaving 7 bases not matched to a gene. This CDR3 comprises 16 residues. The CDR3 here is CASSAIGTGVGNTIYF. The CDR3 nucleotides are TGTGCCAGCAGTGCGATCGGGACAGGGGTGGGAAACACCATATATTTT.

V usage is TRBV24-1 and J usage is TRBJ1-3; D remains ambiguous. Germline V gives CDR1 KGHDR, CDR2 SFDVKD. This CDR3 has 12 residues. V gave up 12 bases and J gave up 3 bases, with 11 bases separating them. CDR3 in amino acids: CAAGRVGNTIYF. CDR3 DNA sequence: TGTGCCGCAGGTCGCGTTGGAAACACCATATATTTT.

J is TRBJ2-7 and V is TRBV19; 8 bases are shared with TRBD1. The CDR3 spans 15 residues. The V and J ends lost 4 bases and 4 bases, in that order; junction bases with no gene match: 9. The germline V gene encodes CDR1 LNHDA and CDR2 SQIVND (reference sequence). CDR3 DNA sequence: TGTGCCAGTAGTACCCCCGACAGGGGTTTGTACGAGCAGTACTTC. It yields the protein CASSTPDRGLYEQYF.

This chain uses TRBV19 with TRBJ1-5; D remains unclear. V was clipped by 6 bases and J by 3 bases, with 6 bases between them. CDR1 and CDR2 (germline): LNHDA, SQIVND (reference sequence). This CDR3 has 12 residues. In nucleotides, the CDR3 is TGTGCCAGTAGCACTTACAATCAGCCCCAGCATTTT. It specifies CASSTYNQPQHF.

This clone has only a few counts. The chain joins TRBV10-3 to TRBJ2-2; D remains unclear. Per the germline V gene, CDR1 is ENHRY and CDR2 is SYGVKD. The CDR3 has 14 amino acids. V was trimmed by 8 bases and J by 3 bases, leaving 13 bases between them. The CDR3 loop reads CAISQKSHTGELFF. For the CDR3, the DNA is TGTGCCATCTCACAGAAATCCCACACCGGGGAGCTGTTTTTT.

The CDR3 protein is CAGLAGGYGELFF. The CDR3 DNA is TGTGCCGGATTGGCGGGAGGGTACGGGGAGCTGTTTTTT. The rearrangement links TRBV30 to TRBJ2-2; TRBD2 agrees at 9 bases. Germline CDR1 GTSNPN, CDR2 SVGIG (reference sequence). The CDR3 spans 13 residues. The junction had 8 bases not matched to a gene; V was cut back by 8 bases and J by 7 bases.

The chain combines TRBV27 with TRBJ2-7, with D possibly matching TRBD2 (6 bases). This CDR3 spans 14 amino acids. V lost 8 bases and J lost 0, with 14 bases in between. Germline CDR1 is MNHEY and CDR2 is SMNVEV (reference sequence). The CDR3 bases are TGTGCCAGCCGACCCCGGCGGGGCTCCTACGAGCAGTACTTC. Protein product: CASRPRRGSYEQYF.

V and J are TRBV5-8 and TRBJ1-5, with D maybe TRBD1 (6 bases). Trimming shortened V by 7 bases and J by 3 bases, and 11 bases separated the two germline ends. The CDR3 is 13 amino acids. In germline, CDR1 is SGHTS, CDR2 YDEGEE. Written as DNA, the CDR3 is TGTGCCAGCGCCCAGGGGTCCAATCAGCCCCAGCATTTT. Its translation is CASAQGSNQPQHF. Full variable domain (remainder filled in from reference TRBV5-8 and TRBJ1-5): EAGVTQSPTHLIKTRGQQATLRCSPISGHTSVYWYQQALGLGLQFLLWYDEGEERNRGNFPPRFSGRQFPNYSSELNVNALELEDSALYLCASAQGSNQPQHFGDGTRLSIL.